These 11 T cell receptor beta chains originate from one sample sequenced in a study of cytomegalovirus exposure and HLA in healthy donors. Researchers ran the PCR with 60 Vbeta and 13 Jbeta primers. Method: immunoSEQ multiplex PCR; TCRdb's copy keeps in-frame clones and lacks some. Among roughly 110,000 clones listed, 77% were seen once. Material for sequencing was PBMCs. The origin of the receptors is a man aged 40-50 years in good health and CMV-seropositive.

The V and J genes are TRBV4-3 and TRBJ2-7; perhaps TRBD2 as D (7 bases). Trimming took 0 bases from V and 3 from J, leaving 15 bases between them. CDR1 and CDR2 from the germline V gene are LGHNA and YSLEER. The CDR3 is made up of 16 amino acids. The CDR3 loop reads CASSQDLGGGLYEQYF. The CDR3 nucleotides are TGCGCCAGCAGCCAAGATTTAGGGGGGGGGCTCTACGAGCAGTACTTC.

The chain joins TRBV4-1 to TRBJ1-1, with D unclear. The CDR3 extends over 17 amino acids. Germline loops: CDR1 MGHRA, CDR2 YSYEKL. Between the trimmed V and J ends, which lost 0 bases and 0 bases, there was a span of 14 bases. The CDR3: CASSQDPGRVLNTEAFF. CDR3 bases: TGCGCCAGCAGCCAAGATCCCGGGAGGGTTTTGAACACTGAAGCTTTCTTT.

The gene calls are TRBV30 and TRBJ1-2, with 9 bases aligning to TRBD1. Germline loops: CDR1 GTSNPN, CDR2 SVGIG (reference sequence). V lost 5 bases to trimming and J lost 8 bases; unmatched junction nucleotides: 12. There are 14 residues in the CDR3. CDR3 DNA: TGTGCCTGGCGAAAGCCGGGACAGGGCAAAGGCTACACCTTC. It specifies CAWRKPGQGKGYTF.

The rearrangement joins TRBV6-5 to TRBJ1-4; TRBD1 matches 8 bases. Germline CDR1 MNHEY, CDR2 SVGAGI. V trimming: 4 bases; J trimming: 7 bases; junction bases outside the gene matches: 5. The CDR3 extends over 14 amino acids. CDR3 DNA: TGTGCCAGCAGTTCCCGACAGGGGAGTGAAAAACTGTTTTTT. Translating it yields CASSSRQGSEKLFF.

V and J are TRBV21-1 and TRBJ2-2; the table's D call, TRBD2, has no DNA check behind it. TRBV21-1 is labeled a pseudogene. The length of the CDR3 is 16 residues. In DNA, the CDR3 is TGTGCCAGCAGCAACCCACCGGGACTTTTTGCCGGGGAGCTGTTTTTT. It codes for CASSNPPGLFAGELFF.

V gene TRBV13 combines with J gene TRBJ2-1; 8 bases match TRBD1. The trim removed 7 bases at V and 9 bases at J, leaving 8 bases unmatched. This CDR3 is 13 amino acids long. The V gene's germline CDR1 is PRHDT and CDR2 FYEKMQ (reference sequence). In nucleotides, the CDR3 is TGTGCCAGCAAATTCAGGGGGCAGGGTGAGCAGTTCTTC. It codes for CASKFRGQGEQFF.

This sequence joins TRBV4-3 and TRBJ2-3; D is ambiguous. V shed 1 base and J shed 3 bases, with 8 bases lying between them. Germline assignment: CDR1 LGHNA and CDR2 YSLEER. The CDR3 extends over 14 amino acids. This chain's CDR3 is CASSQVQKTDTQYF. For the CDR3, the DNA is TGCGCCAGCAGCCAAGTCCAGAAGACAGATACGCAGTATTTT.

V is TRBV2 and J is TRBJ2-7; 11 nucleotides match TRBD2. The length of the CDR3 is 14 residues. CDR1 and CDR2 (germline): SNHLY, FYNNEI. J lost 2 bases, V lost 8 bases, and 5 bases had no gene match. The CDR3 sequence: CASGGTSGPYEQYF. The DNA of the CDR3 is TGTGCCAGCGGGGGGACTAGCGGTCCCTACGAGCAGTACTTC.

The chain combines TRBV6-6 with TRBJ1-5, with 7 bases lining up with TRBD1. Per the germline V gene, CDR1 is MNHNY and CDR2 is SVGAGI (reference sequence). The J segment lost 5 bases and the V segment lost 6 bases, leaving 7 bases of the junction unmatched. This CDR3 has 14 residues. In DNA, the CDR3 is TGTGCCAGCAGGAGTTTCGGGACAGATCAGCCCCAGCATTTT. This translates into CASRSFGTDQPQHF.

J is TRBJ2-7 and V is TRBV9; 7 nucleotides match TRBD2. V gave up 2 bases and J gave up 0 bases; unmatched junction bases: 2. Germline assignment: CDR1 SGDLS and CDR2 YYNGEE. The CDR3 has 14 residues. CDR3 sequence: CASSVSGASYEQYF. CDR3 coding DNA: TGTGCCAGCAGCGTGAGCGGGGCCTCCTACGAGCAGTACTTC.

This chain uses TRBV14 with TRBJ2-3; D remains ambiguous. This CDR3 is built from 14 residues. Germline V gene lookup returns CDR1 SGHDN and CDR2 FVKESK. V lost 0 bases, J lost 3 bases, and 7 bases lay in between. CDR3 DNA sequence: TGTGCCAGCAGCCAAGAGAAGAGGACAGATACGCAGTATTTT. Translating it yields CASSQEKRTDTQYF.